These 14 T cell receptor beta chains came from one sample sequenced in a study of human T cells and chemical hapten exposure. TCRdb fed the RACE reads into MiXCR, producing one record per CDR3 protein. The sample lists 80,000 or so distinct CDR3 sequences, around 10% occurring once. Time point meaning: patch test 1, 2 weeks after DPC sensitization. Regarding treatment: therapeutic diphenylcyclopropenone sensitization with weekly scalp DPC. The sequenced sample was whole blood, obtained in connection with sensitization to the hapten diphenylcyclopropenone (DPC). Source of these receptors: a woman between 50 and 59 years old with alopecia areata. Some clones in this sample may be carry-over from other donors' samples.

The chain combines TRBV6-2 or TRBV6-3 with TRBJ2-5; 10 nucleotides align to TRBD2. V was clipped by 4 bases and J by 2 bases; unmatched bases: 10. This CDR3 region has 17 residues. Germline loops: CDR1 MNHEY, CDR2 SVGEGT. The CDR3 DNA follows: TGTGCCAGCAGTTCTCCACGGGCTAGCGGGGGACAAGAGACCCAGTACTTC. Amino acids: CASSSPRASGGQETQYF.

The table lists this clonotype with many counts. V and J are TRBV7-6 and TRBJ2-5, with D uncertain. The germline gives CDR1 SGHVS, CDR2 FNYEAQ. Trimming cost V 1 base and J 4 bases, with 4 bases left between them. CDR3 length: 12 amino acids. The CDR3 sequence is CASSLGSETQYF. The DNA for the CDR3 is TGTGCCAGCAGCTTAGGATCAGAGACCCAGTACTTC.

This clonotype was detected a few times. This chain connects TRBV9 to TRBJ2-1; D is unclear. CDR1 and CDR2 from the germline V gene are SGDLS and YYNGEE. CDR3 size: 13 residues. V gave up 0 bases and J gave up 5 bases, with 6 bases separating them. Here the CDR3 DNA reads TGTGCCAGCAGCGTAGTCAAGGACAATGAGCAGTTCTTC. Translation gives CASSVVKDNEQFF.

This clonotype was picked up a small number of times. The chain carries TRBV7-2 and TRBJ2-7; no reliable D call. Between the trimmed V and J ends, which lost 2 bases and 3 bases, there was a span of 2 bases. The germline V gene encodes CDR1 SGHTA and CDR2 FQGNSA. This CDR3 has 11 amino acids. CDR3: CASSLLYEQYF. The CDR3 coding sequence is TGTGCCAGCAGCTTACTCTACGAGCAGTACTTC.

By frequency in the sample, this clonotype is medium-sized. This chain links TRBV29-1 with TRBJ2-3; D gene unclear. Germline V gene lookup returns CDR1 SQVTM and CDR2 ANQGSEA. The V end lost 8 bases, the J end lost 0 bases, and 12 bases lay between the germline ends. The CDR3 is 13 amino acids. CDR3 residues: CSPTEASTDTQYF. The DNA for the CDR3 is TGCAGCCCAACAGAGGCTAGCACAGATACGCAGTATTTT.

This clonotype has a handful of counts. The chain employs TRBV28 and TRBJ2-7; 7 positions agree with TRBD1. CDR3 length: 15 residues. Looked up from germline, CDR1 is MDHEN and CDR2 is SYDVKM. The ends lost 5 bases at V and 6 bases at J; junction bases unmatched: 13. The CDR3 region has the DNA TGTGCCAGCAGTATCAAGAGGGGGCCCAAGCCCGAGCAGTACTTC. This encodes CASSIKRGPKPEQYF.

The chain combines TRBV29-1 with TRBJ1-1; TRBD1 might be the D (6 bases). V lost 6 bases to trimming and J lost 4 bases, with 24 bases between them. The CDR3 extends over 16 amino acids. Per the germline V gene, CDR1 is SQVTM and CDR2 is ANQGSEA. Here the CDR3 DNA reads TGCAGCGTACATCGGGGGGGCCCCCAATTCGGCACTGAAGCTTTCTTT. It translates to CSVHRGGPQFGTEAFF.

This clonotype was seen a few times. This chain uses TRBV13 with TRBJ2-1; 8 bases match TRBD2. The junction had 16 bases not matched to a gene; V was cut back by 5 bases and J by 7 bases. This CDR3 contains 17 residues. The germline V gene has CDR1 PRHDT and CDR2 FYEKMQ (reference sequence). CDR3 DNA: TGTGCCAGCAGCATCCCCTCCGGACTAGCTTTGGCAAATGAGCAGTTCTTC. Translated, it gives CASSIPSGLALANEQFF.

This chain joins TRBV2 and TRBJ2-2; perhaps TRBD1 as D (5 bases). The CDR3 runs 15 residues. Trimming took off 4 bases at V and 1 base at J, with 10 bases between the two ends. From germline, CDR1 is SNHLY and CDR2 FYNNEI. The CDR3 loop reads CASSGRQGNTGELFF. As DNA, the CDR3 is TGTGCCAGCAGTGGAAGGCAGGGGAACACCGGGGAGCTGTTTTTT.

The chain is built from TRBV4-3 and TRBJ2-3; no definite D call. The CDR3 contains 13 residues. CDR1 LGHNA and CDR2 YSLEER come from the germline V gene. Trimming removed 4 bases at V and 3 bases at J, with 8 bases between. CDR3 nucleotides: TGCGCCAGCAGCCTACGTAGGACAGATACGCAGTATTTT. Its translation is CASSLRRTDTQYF.

This clonotype was seen at least ten times. The chain carries TRBV20-1 and TRBJ1-4, with TRBD1 matching over 9 bases. This CDR3 contains 15 residues. With V trimmed by 2 bases and J by 8 bases, 9 bases remained unmatched. CDR1 and CDR2 (germline): DFQATT, SNEGSKA (reference sequence). The CDR3 DNA follows: TGCAGTGCTAGACCCGAACAGGGGGCGAGGGAAAAACTGTTTTTT. Translated: CSARPEQGAREKLFF.

This clonotype was observed a few times. The J gene is TRBJ1-1, the V gene TRBV7-9, with D possibly matching TRBD1 (5 bases). Trimming shortened V by 5 bases and J by 1 base, and 11 bases separated the two germline ends. Per germline, CDR1 SEHNR and CDR2 FQNEAQ (reference sequence). This CDR3 spans 14 amino acids. The CDR3 region is CASSRPTANTEAFF. CDR3 DNA sequence: TGTGCCAGCAGCCGCCCGACAGCGAACACTGAAGCTTTCTTT.

The chain joins TRBV5-1 to TRBJ2-2, with 9 bases that match TRBD2. Germline assignment: CDR1 SGHRS and CDR2 YFSETQ. There are 15 residues in the CDR3. V shed 7 bases and J 5 bases; nucleotides not matched to a gene: 9. Written as DNA, the CDR3 is TGCGCCAGCCAAACAGGACTAGCGCTTACCGGGGAGCTGTTTTTT. It codes for CASQTGLALTGELFF.

This clonotype was seen repeatedly, ten times or more. A read error may account for a junction end that differs from germline. The chain uses TRBV28 and TRBJ1-2; D unclear. Germline values: CDR1 MDHEN, CDR2 SYDVKM. This CDR3 has 16 residues. The CDR3 loop is CASTTTRVRFNSGYTF. In DNA form, the CDR3 reads TGTGCCAGCACCACTACTCGGGTGCGTTTTAACTCTGGCTACACCTTC.